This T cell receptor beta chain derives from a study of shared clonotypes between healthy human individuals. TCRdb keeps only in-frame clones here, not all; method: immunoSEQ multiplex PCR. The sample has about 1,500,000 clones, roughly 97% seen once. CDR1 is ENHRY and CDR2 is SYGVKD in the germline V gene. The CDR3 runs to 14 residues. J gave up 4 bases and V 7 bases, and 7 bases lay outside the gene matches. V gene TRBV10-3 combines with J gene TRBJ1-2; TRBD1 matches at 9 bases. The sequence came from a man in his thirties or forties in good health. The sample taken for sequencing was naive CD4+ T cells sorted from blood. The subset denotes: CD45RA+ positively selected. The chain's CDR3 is CAINQETGGYGYTF. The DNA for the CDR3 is TGTGCCATCAACCAGGAGACAGGGGGCTATGGCTACACCTTC.